These T cell receptor beta chains were read from a single sample in a study of human T cells and chemical hapten exposure. Each CDR3 protein gets one entry after TCRdb re-called the RACE reads with MiXCR. The top ten clones hold about 5.7% of a sample with roughly 40,000 distinct CDR3 sequences, around 12% of them seen once. Specimen: whole blood, collected in connection with sensitization to the hapten diphenylcyclopropenone (DPC). Source of these receptors: a woman in her twenties or thirties with alopecia areata. Some clones in this sample may be carry-over from other donors' samples. Both conserved end residues are part of each CDR3. A D gene is named only where the DNA matches it firmly. The size entry is marked missing in some rows and otherwise reads once, few, many or a size class.

v_call	clone_size	d_call	j_call	cdr3_aa	cdr3_nt
TRBV5-6	.	.	TRBJ2-5	CASSPQAGIRETQYF	TGTGCCAGCAGCCCTCAGGCAGGGATCCGGGAGACCCAGTACTTC
TRBV18	many	.	TRBJ2-5	CASKYQETQYF	TGTGCCAGCAAGTACCAAGAGACCCAGTACTTC
TRBV5-5	few	.	TRBJ1-6	CASRARRTEGNSPLHF	TGTGCCAGCAGGGCCCGCCGGACCGAAGGGAATTCACCCCTCCACTTT
TRBV29-1	few	.	TRBJ2-3	CSVHRGPTDTQYF	TGCAGCGTTCACCGGGGACCCACAGATACGCAGTATTTT
TRBV20-1	many	.	TRBJ2-1	CSARDPSGAYNEQFF	TGCAGTGCTAGAGATCCCTCCGGGGCTTACAATGAGCAGTTCTTC
TRBV29-1	.	TRBD2	TRBJ2-7	CSVAVSGGSYEQYF	TGCAGCGTTGCCGTTAGCGGGGGCTCCTACGAGCAGTACTTC
TRBV6-2/TRBV6-3	many	.	TRBJ1-2	CASSSASRALYGYTF	TGTGCCAGCAGTTCTGCGTCTAGAGCTCTCTATGGCTACACCTTC
TRBV27	many	TRBD2	TRBJ2-7	CASSLASGPYEQYF	TGTGCCAGCAGTTTAGCTAGCGGTCCCTACGAGCAGTACTTC
TRBV18	many	TRBD2	TRBJ2-1	CASSKLAGVGNEQFF	TGTGCCAGCTCAAAGCTAGCGGGAGTTGGTAATGAGCAGTTCTTC
TRBV9	many	.	TRBJ1-5	CASSVAFDQPQHF	TGTGCCAGCAGCGTGGCCTTTGATCAGCCCCAGCATTTT
TRBV5-1	many	.	TRBJ1-1	CASSGPLKNTEAFF	TGCGCCAGCAGCGGACCTTTGAAGAACACTGAAGCTTTCTTT
TRBV28	few	.	TRBJ1-5	CASSFGGPLNQPQHF	TGTGCCAGCAGTTTCGGGGGTCCCCTAAATCAGCCCCAGCATTTT
TRBV20-1	.	TRBD2	TRBJ2-7	CSAIGLASYEQYF	TGCAGTGCTATCGGACTAGCCTCCTACGAGCAGTACTTC
TRBV11-2	.	.	TRBJ2-1	CASSLDTWGLSRNEQFF	TGTGCCAGCAGCTTAGATACCTGGGGGCTGAGTAGGAATGAGCAGTTCTTC
TRBV20-1	few	.	TRBJ1-2	CSAPLEANYGYTF	TGCAGTGCCCCTTTGGAAGCTAACTATGGCTACACCTTC
TRBV15	many	TRBD2	TRBJ2-6	CATSRVAGPGNPGANVLTF	TGTGCCACCAGCAGAGTAGCGGGCCCAGGGAACCCTGGGGCCAACGTCCTGACTTTC
TRBV20-1	many	TRBD2	TRBJ2-5	CSAPVWEGETQYF	TGCAGTGCTCCCGTCTGGGAGGGAGAGACCCAGTACTTC
TRBV5-1	.	TRBD1	TRBJ2-7	CASSLDRVRQYF	TGCGCCAGCAGCCTGGACAGGGTGCGGCAGTACTTC
TRBV5-1	.	.	TRBJ1-1	CASRRGAWAEAFF	TGCGCCAGCCGCCGGGGGGCTTGGGCTGAAGCTTTCTTT
TRBV6-1	many	.	TRBJ1-3	CASSEGPGNTIYF	TGTGCCAGCAGTGAAGGACCTGGAAACACCATATATTTT
TRBV5-1	.	.	TRBJ2-2	CASRATANTGELFF	TGCGCCAGCAGGGCAACTGCGAACACCGGGGAGCTGTTTTTT
TRBV28	.	TRBD1	TRBJ2-2	CASSSPGQDFTGELFF	TGTGCCAGCAGTTCGCCGGGACAGGACTTCACCGGGGAGCTGTTTTTT
TRBV5-1	many	.	TRBJ2-3	CASSLGDSTDTQYF	TGCGCCAGCAGCTTGGGGGACAGCACAGATACGCAGTATTTT
TRBV2	many	.	TRBJ2-2	CASGESGATGELFF	TGTGCCAGCGGGGAGTCGGGAGCAACCGGGGAGCTGTTTTTT
TRBV6-6	.	.	TRBJ2-2	CASSKFRDRDTGELFF	TGTGCCAGCAGCAAATTCAGGGATCGGGACACCGGGGAGCTGTTTTTT
TRBV27	.	TRBD1	TRBJ2-7	CASSSRQGAQEQYF	TGTGCCAGCAGTTCGCGACAGGGGGCGCAGGAGCAGTACTTC